This T cell receptor beta chain came from a study of graft-versus-host responses after intestinal transplantation. Study in general: Induction with anti-thymocyte globulin, then tacrolimus and steroids for 2 to 3 years, was given to all recipients. The study's findings and limits: Early HvG declines after transplant were associated with peak circulating GvH clone levels. Ileal or blood samples showed some GvH clones first, and such clones were also found in recipient marrow.

As to this clone: Its antigen is currently unknown.

This CDR3 comprises 15 residues. Unmatched junction bases numbered 7, after V lost 2 bases and J lost 6 bases. Germline-derived CDR1 and CDR2 are MNHNS and SASEGT. The assay was immunoSEQ multiplex PCR, and TCRdb's table has in-frame clones only and misses some. The profile shows fewer than 15,000 clones, less than 85% of them singletons. V is TRBV6-1 and J is TRBJ2-5, with TRBD2 identical over 9 bases. This clonotype was obtained from a human patient who received an intestinal transplant, so some T cells may come from the graft donor. This specimen consisted of PBMCs, obtained roughly 290 days after intestinal transplant. This CDR3 reads CASSELAGGPQTQYF. In nucleotides, the CDR3 is TGTGCCAGCAGTGAATTGGCGGGAGGGCCGCAGACCCAGTACTTC.